Each of the 25 T cell receptor beta chains below was sequenced from the same sample in a study of T-cell memory formation after mild COVID-19. MiXCR, run by TCRdb on the 5' RACE reads, gives a single entry per CDR3 protein. The sample yields around 530,000 distinct CDR3 sequences, approximately 21% seen once. The source material was PBMCs or a T cell subset sorted from them (not recorded which). The receptor source for this set is an adult woman who had mild COVID-19 (a few samples of this study predate the infection). Cell type and time point are not known.

This chain links TRBV5-1 with TRBJ1-1; no clear D. The V end was cut by 1 base, the J end by 7 bases, with 11 bases between. The CDR3 is 13 amino acids. CDR1 is SGHRS, CDR2 YFSETQ, per germline. The CDR3 DNA reads TGCGCCAGCAGCTTGTTTGAAGGGATTGAAGCTTTCTTT. Translating it yields CASSLFEGIEAFF.

The J gene is TRBJ2-3, the V gene TRBV11-2; TRBD2 aligns across 9 bases. The germline CDR1 and CDR2 sequences are SGHAT and FQNNGV. V trimming: 1 base; J trimming: 3 bases; junction bases outside the gene matches: 11. The CDR3 sequence is 18 residues long. As DNA, the CDR3 is TGTGCCAGCAGCTTAGTCAGGACGGCGGGGGGGCCAACAGATACGCAGTATTTT. Translation gives CASSLVRTAGGPTDTQYF.

This chain connects TRBV29-1 to TRBJ2-1; TRBD2 aligns across 12 bases. V trimming: 0 bases; J trimming: 7 bases; junction bases outside the gene matches: 7. The CDR3 extends over 16 amino acids. Germline CDR1 and CDR2: SQVTM and ANQGSEA. CDR3 bases: TGCAGCGTTGAAGATTCTTCTAGCGGGGGGGGAAATGAGCAGTTCTTC. The encoded protein is CSVEDSSSGGGNEQFF.

This clonotype was counted ten times or more. V and J are TRBV6-5 and TRBJ2-5; TRBD1 aligns across 7 bases. The CDR3 loop spans 15 amino acids. V gave up 4 bases and J gave up 5 bases; unmatched junction bases: 10. CDR1 and CDR2 (germline): MNHEY, SVGAGI. The CDR3 coding sequence is TGTGCCAGCAGTTCCCACATCCCGACAGGGGAGACCCAGTACTTC. The encoded protein is CASSSHIPTGETQYF.

This sequence joins TRBV11-2 and TRBJ1-2; 7 bases match TRBD1. J lost 5 bases, V lost 1 base, and 7 bases had no gene match. Germline V lookup: CDR1 SGHAT, CDR2 FQNNGV. The CDR3 runs 15 residues. CDR3 protein: CASSLGPTGPYGYTF. CDR3 DNA sequence: TGTGCCAGCAGCTTAGGACCGACAGGGCCGTATGGCTACACCTTC.

The chain employs TRBV12-3 or TRBV12-4 and TRBJ1-1, with D uncertain. Trimming pared 5 bases from V and 4 bases from J, leaving 8 bases between. The CDR3 consists of 12 residues. The CDR3 DNA sequence: TGTGCCAGCAGTCGCATACCCACTGAAGCTTTCTTT. Its protein product is CASSRIPTEAFF.

This chain uses TRBV15 with TRBJ2-1; D unresolved. V gave up 0 bases and J gave up 10 bases, with 13 bases separating them. The germline gives CDR1 LNHNV, CDR2 YYDKDF (reference sequence). There are 14 residues in the CDR3. The CDR3 bases are TGTGCCACCAGCAGAGATACAGCGTCGAAAGAGCAGTTCTTC. Translation: CATSRDTASKEQFF.

The J gene is TRBJ2-3, the V gene TRBV20-1; the match to TRBD2 covers 11 bases. Germline lookup yields CDR1 DFQATT and CDR2 SNEGSKA (reference sequence). The CDR3 consists of 19 residues. Trimming took 2 bases from V and 2 from J; bases not matched to a gene: 15. The CDR3, as DNA: TGCAGTGCTAGAACATATAGCGGGAGGGCCCAAATTATCACAGATACGCAGTATTTT. Amino acid sequence: CSARTYSGRAQIITDTQYF.

This clonotype has more than one count but fewer than ten. The chain links TRBV20-1 to TRBJ2-3, with 7 bases identical to TRBD2. J was trimmed by 3 bases and V by 2 bases; bases with no gene match: 11. The CDR3 contains 16 residues. Germline V gives CDR1 DFQATT, CDR2 SNEGSKA (reference sequence). CDR3 DNA: TGCAGTGCTAGATTTACGGGGGAGGGCTCGACAGATACGCAGTATTTT. It translates to CSARFTGEGSTDTQYF.

The chain couples TRBV12-3 or TRBV12-4 to TRBJ1-5; perhaps TRBD1 as D (6 bases). V was clipped by 5 bases and J by 3 bases, with 17 bases between them. This CDR3 has 16 residues. The CDR3 DNA sequence: TGTGCCAGCAGTGGGGGCTGGCGGCAACTCAATCAGCCCCAGCATTTT. It translates to CASSGGWRQLNQPQHF.

This clonotype has just a few counts. J is TRBJ2-7 and V is TRBV7-2, with 14 bases identical to TRBD2. V shed 5 bases and J 5 bases; nucleotides not matched to a gene: 14. CDR1 and CDR2 (germline): SGHTA, FQGNSA. The CDR3 length is 18 residues. This chain's CDR3 is CASSPEATGTSGRDEQYF. The DNA of the CDR3 is TGTGCCAGCAGCCCCGAAGCCACCGGGACTAGCGGGAGAGACGAGCAGTACTTC.

This chain uses TRBV5-1 with TRBJ2-1; a weak D match, TRBD2 (6 bases). CDR1 is SGHRS and CDR2 is YFSETQ in the germline V gene. With 4 bases removed from V and 0 bases from J, the gap between germline ends came to 14 bases. This CDR3 contains 16 residues. The CDR3 protein is CASSQRAGYSYNEQFF. CDR3 DNA: TGCGCCAGCAGCCAAAGAGCGGGTTACTCCTACAATGAGCAGTTCTTC.

Only a few counts were recorded for this clonotype. This chain joins TRBV20-1 and TRBJ1-1, with 9 bases matching TRBD1. The V segment lost 5 bases and the J segment 7 bases; nucleotides outside the gene matches: 11. CDR3 size: 14 residues. Per germline, CDR1 DFQATT and CDR2 SNEGSKA (reference sequence). CDR3: CSAGRPGQGREAFF. As DNA, the CDR3 is TGCAGTGCTGGAAGACCGGGACAGGGCCGTGAAGCTTTCTTT.

V usage is TRBV20-1 and J usage is TRBJ2-7, with D perhaps matching TRBD1 or TRBD2 (6 bases each). This CDR3 comprises 12 residues. Deletions cut 7 bases from V and 6 bases from J, with 16 bases between. Germline V gives CDR1 DFQATT, CDR2 SNEGSKA (reference sequence). Written as DNA, the CDR3 is TGCAGTGAGGGGGGCAGGGGCGGCGAGCAGTACTTC. Amino acids: CSEGGRGGEQYF.

This clonotype showed up just a few times. V gene TRBV12-3 or TRBV12-4 combines with J gene TRBJ2-1; possibly TRBD1 for D (6 bases). The CDR3 extends over 13 amino acids. V was shortened by 6 bases and J by 4 bases, with 10 bases between the two germline ends. The CDR3 region is CASSGTPYNEQFF. DNA of the CDR3: TGTGCCAGCAGCGGGACACCGTACAATGAGCAGTTCTTC.

The rearrangement links TRBV5-1 to TRBJ1-2; TRBD1 is a possible D gene (6 bases). V lost 1 base and J lost 6, with 10 bases in between. From germline, CDR1 is SGHRS and CDR2 YFSETQ. CDR3 length: 13 residues. The CDR3 region is CASSLSRGHGYTF. The CDR3 coding sequence is TGCGCCAGCAGCTTGTCCAGGGGCCATGGCTACACCTTC. Supplemented by reference TRBV5-1 and TRBJ1-2, the full variable domain reads KAGVTQTPRYLIKTRGQQVTLSCSPISGHRSVSWYQQTPGQGLQFLFEYFSETQRNKGNFPGRFSGRQFSNSRSEMNVSTLELGDSALYLCASSLSRGHGYTFGSGTRLTVV.

The chain links TRBV19 to TRBJ1-4, with D possibly matching TRBD1 (6 bases). Trimming removed 6 bases from V and 8 bases from J, with 19 bases in between. Germline V gives CDR1 LNHDA, CDR2 SQIVND (reference sequence). The CDR3 totals 15 residues. The CDR3 DNA follows: TGTGCCAGTAGCCGCCAGACAGGAGTACGGGAAAAACTGTTTTTT. It is translated as CASSRQTGVREKLFF. The full variable domain, with the rest looked up from reference TRBV19 and TRBJ1-4, is DGGITQSPKYLFRKEGQNVTLSCEQNLNHDAMYWYRQDPGQGLRLIYYSQIVNDFQKGDIAEGYSVSREKKESFPLTVTSAQKNPTAFYLCASSRQTGVREKLFFGSGTQLSVL.

The chain links TRBV25-1 to TRBJ2-4; the D call may be TRBD1 or TRBD2 (5 bases each). The CDR3 has 13 amino acids. Germline V gene data show CDR1 as MGHDK and CDR2 as SYGVNS. Trimming left V 1 base short and J 13 bases short, with 14 bases between. For the CDR3, the DNA is TGTGCCAGCAGTGAATCTCCAAGCGGACAACAGTACTTC. This translates into CASSESPSGQQYF.

This chain connects TRBV4-1 to TRBJ1-1; a possible D gene is TRBD1 (5 bases). CDR1 and CDR2 from the germline V gene are MGHRA and YSYEKL. Between the trimmed V and J ends, which lost 3 bases and 2 bases, there was a span of 16 bases. There are 16 residues in the CDR3. The CDR3 DNA reads as TGCGCCAGCAGCCAGCCTCTGGACACCTTTAACACTGAAGCTTTCTTT. Amino acids: CASSQPLDTFNTEAFF.

This clonotype was seen a few times. This chain uses TRBV4-3 with TRBJ2-6; tentative D call: TRBD1 (6 bases). This CDR3 is 16 amino acids long. Deletions cut 3 bases from V and 1 base from J, with 10 bases between. In germline, CDR1 is LGHNA, CDR2 YSLEER. CDR3 coding DNA: TGCGCCAGCAGCCAGCAAACAGGGTCTGGGGCCAACGTCCTGACTTTC. Its translation: CASSQQTGSGANVLTF.

This clonotype appeared a few times. The chain joins TRBV7-9 to TRBJ2-7; the D gene is possibly TRBD1 (9 bases). V lost 5 bases and J lost 9, with 20 bases in between. CDR1 SEHNR and CDR2 FQNEAQ come from the germline V gene (reference sequence). The CDR3 is made up of 14 amino acids. This CDR3 reads CASSRGGTGTSQYF. Here the CDR3 DNA reads TGTGCCAGCAGCCGGGGGGGGACAGGGACATCGCAGTACTTC.

J is TRBJ2-3 and V is TRBV7-2; D uncertain. CDR1 and CDR2 (germline): SGHTA, FQGNSA. This CDR3 contains 13 residues. The ends were cut back, 6 bases at V and 2 bases at J, with 9 bases in the middle. CDR3 residues: CASRKGSTDTQYF. The CDR3 DNA reads as TGTGCCAGCAGAAAAGGGTCCACAGATACGCAGTATTTT.

This clonotype appeared a few times. The rearrangement joins TRBV24-1 to TRBJ2-1; 7 bases are shared with TRBD1. This CDR3 is 15 amino acids long. Trimming took 1 base from V and 4 from J; bases not matched to a gene: 3. Germline V gene sequence: CDR1 KGHDR, CDR2 SFDVKD. CDR3 nucleotide sequence: TGTGCCACCAGTGATTTCAGGGGGAAATACAATGAGCAGTTCTTC. This codes for CATSDFRGKYNEQFF.

The chain recombines TRBV4-1 with TRBJ2-7, with D possibly TRBD2 on 6 matching bases. Germline values: CDR1 MGHRA, CDR2 YSYEKL. The CDR3 contains 17 residues. V dropped 0 bases and J dropped 2 bases, with 17 bases sitting between them. The DNA of the CDR3 is TGCGCCAGCAGCCAAGATAGGGGAGGACCGAGGGCCTACGAGCAGTACTTC. The encoded protein is CASSQDRGGPRAYEQYF.

This clonotype was counted only a few times. The V call is TRBV7-9, the J call TRBJ2-1; TRBD2 might be the D (5 bases). Germline assignment: CDR1 SEHNR and CDR2 FQNEAQ (reference sequence). The CDR3 spans 13 residues. Deletions cut 5 bases from V and 10 bases from J, with 15 bases between. CDR3 sequence (DNA): TGTGCCAGCAGCCCTACGACTAACTGGGAGCAGTTCTTC. Translation: CASSPTTNWEQFF.